The 4 T cell receptor beta chains given below trace back to one sample, sequenced in a study of cytomegalovirus exposure and HLA in healthy donors. Vbeta (60) and Jbeta (13) primers were used in the PCR. The repertoire was sequenced with immunoSEQ multiplex PCR; TCRdb's copy has only in-frame clones and lacks some. The sample includes roughly 200,000 clones, approximately 80% of them seen just once. Sequenced material: PBMCs. The source is a woman younger than 30 in good health and CMV-seronegative.

The chain employs TRBV28 and TRBJ2-5, with no clear D. This CDR3 has 15 residues. Trimming took 6 bases from V and 5 from J, leaving 19 bases between them. The germline gives CDR1 MDHEN, CDR2 SYDVKM. CDR3 nucleotides: TGTGCCAGCAGCCAAACGCGGTCCCTGGTGGAGACCCAGTACTTC. Translated: CASSQTRSLVETQYF.

V usage is TRBV29-1 and J usage is TRBJ2-3; 10 nucleotides match TRBD2. J gave up 4 bases and V 6 bases, and 22 bases lay outside the gene matches. The CDR3 runs 19 residues. Germline V gene data show CDR1 as SQVTM and CDR2 as ANQGSEA. CDR3 protein: CSVSPTGREASGSADTQYF. In DNA, the CDR3 is TGCAGCGTCTCACCTACCGGTCGGGAAGCTAGCGGGAGTGCAGATACGCAGTATTTT.

The rearrangement uses TRBV18 and TRBJ1-2; 10 bases line up with TRBD1. V gave up 3 bases and J gave up 6 bases; unmatched junction bases: 4. The CDR3 is 14 amino acids. Germline V gene lookup returns CDR1 KGHSH and CDR2 LQKENI. CDR3 protein: CASSPGQGTNGYTF. In nucleotides, the CDR3 is TGTGCCAGCTCACCGGGACAGGGGACAAATGGCTACACCTTC.

This chain joins TRBV7-2 and TRBJ2-3; TRBD2 agrees at 7 bases. CDR3 size: 15 residues. Trimming at V came to 5 bases and at J to 5 bases, leaving 10 bases not matched to a gene. Germline CDR1 reads SGHTA; CDR2 reads FQGNSA. The CDR3 bases are TGTGCCAGCAGCGCCGTGAGTAGCGGGCTAGATACGCAGTATTTT. It translates to CASSAVSSGLDTQYF.